These T cell receptor beta chains were read from a single sample in a study of blood T cell repertoires in COVID-19. The method was immunoSEQ multiplex PCR; TCRdb's version includes in-frame clones alone and lacks a portion of them. The sample holds roughly 70,000 clones, around 70% seen once. The specimen was peripheral blood. The receptors come from a man between 65 and 85 years old with acute or convalescent COVID-19. Each CDR3 is given with its conserved first and last residue. D genes are given only for firm matches. Some rows have no size entry. The others give once, few or many, or a class for an expanded clone.

. | TRBJ2-3 | TRBV5-8 | 16 | . | TGTGCCAGCAGCTTCCTTGAGGGAGGAGGCACAGATACGCAGTATTTT | CASSFLEGGGTDTQYF
. | TRBJ2-1 | TRBV10-3 | 13 | TRBD2 | TGTGCCATCAGTGACGGGAGGGGTAATGAGCAGTTCTTC | CAISDGRGNEQFF
. | TRBJ2-5 | TRBV14 | 15 | . | TGTGCCAGCAGCCCCCTGGTGGGAGGCGGGGAGACCCAGTACTTC | CASSPLVGGGETQYF
few | TRBJ1-2 | TRBV7-2 | 14 | . | TGTGCCAGCAGCTTAGCGGGGCCCTTGGGAGGCTACACCTTC | CASSLAGPLGGYTF
once | TRBJ1-6 | TRBV4-3 | 15 | . | TGCGCCAGCAGCCGCATCGGAGGAGATAATTCACCCCTCCACTTT | CASSRIGGDNSPLHF
once | TRBJ2-7 | TRBV5-3 | 14 | . | TGTGCCAGAAGCTTGCCCGGGTTCCCCTACGAGCAGTACTTC | CARSLPGFPYEQYF
. | TRBJ1-2 | TRBV7-2 | 15 | . | TGTGCCAGCAGCTTAGCGAGGCCTACTAACTATGGCTACACCTTC | CASSLARPTNYGYTF
once | TRBJ1-5 | TRBV5-1 | 15 | TRBD1 | TGCGCCAGCAGCCCGGGGACAGGGGCTGGTCAGCCCCAGCATTTT | CASSPGTGAGQPQHF
once | TRBJ1-1 | TRBV16 | 13 | . | TGTGCCAGCAGCCGGCCGATGAACACTGAAGCTTTCTTT | CASSRPMNTEAFF
. | TRBJ2-6 | TRBV11-3 | 15 | . | TGTGCCAGCAGCCCCCCCGGGGCTGGGGCCAACGTCCTGACTTTC | CASSPPGAGANVLTF
. | TRBJ2-1 | TRBV24-1 | 14 | TRBD2 | TGTGCCACCAGTGATCCGACTAGCTTACATGAGCAGTTCTTC | CATSDPTSLHEQFF
. | TRBJ2-5 | TRBV5-1 | 14 | TRBD1 | TGCGCCAGCAGCCCGGGACAGCCCCAAGAGACCCAGTACTTC | CASSPGQPQETQYF
. | TRBJ2-7 | TRBV27 | 14 | . | TGTGCCAGCAAGTTCGAGCGGGTATCCTACGAGCAGTACTTC | CASKFERVSYEQYF
. | TRBJ2-2 | TRBV9 | 15 | . | TGTGCCAGCAGCGTACAAGGGGGGGACACCGGGGAGCTGTTTTTT | CASSVQGGDTGELFF
. | TRBJ1-1 | TRBV14 | 14 | . | TGTGCCAGCAGCCAAGTGTGGGCGAACACTGAAGCTTTCTTT | CASSQVWANTEAFF
. | TRBJ2-7 | TRBV5-4 | 16 | TRBD2 | TGTGCCAGCAGCTTGGCTGGGACTAGCGGGAGTTACGAGCAGTACTTC | CASSLAGTSGSYEQYF
. | TRBJ2-1 | TRBV28 | 16 | . | TGTGCCAGCACAACCCAGGCGGGGGCGGGAAACAATGAGCAGTTCTTC | CASTTQAGAGNNEQFF
few | TRBJ1-5 | TRBV14 | 16 | . | TGTGCCAGCAGCTCCACATTTCGGGAGCTCTATCAGCCCCAGCATTTT | CASSSTFRELYQPQHF
. | TRBJ2-1 | TRBV2 | 13 | . | TGTGCCAGCAGTGAGGTAGCTTCCAATGAGCAGTTCTTC | CASSEVASNEQFF
. | TRBJ2-1 | TRBV7-8 | 16 | TRBD2 | TGTGCCAGCAGTCGTAGCGGGAGAACCCTCTACAATGAGCAGTTCTTC | CASSRSGRTLYNEQFF
. | TRBJ1-1 | TRBV29-1 | 11 | . | TGCAGCGGGAACGTGGGCCTTCGAGCTTTCTTT | CSGNVGLRAFF
. | TRBJ2-1 | TRBV9 | 16 | TRBD1 | TGTGCCAGCAGCGCCGAGGGACAGTCCGCTTACAATGAGCAGTTCTTC | CASSAEGQSAYNEQFF
. | TRBJ2-6 | TRBV28 | 18 | TRBD2 | TGTGCCAGCAGCCTACTAGCGGGAGGGACGGACGGGGCCAACGTCCTGACTTTC | CASSLLAGGTDGANVLTF
once | TRBJ1-2 | TRBV27 | 15 | . | TGTGCCAGCAGTTTTAGGACAGAGGGTACCTATGGCTACACCTTC | CASSFRTEGTYGYTF
. | TRBJ1-1 | TRBV10-1 | 16 | TRBD1 | TGCGCCAGCAGTGAAAGGACAGGGAGGGGGAACACTGAAGCTTTCTTT | CASSERTGRGNTEAFF
. | TRBJ1-6 | TRBV18 | 18 | . | TGTGCCAGCTCACCAATGGACAGCTCGAGCTCCTATAATTCACCCCTCCACTTT | CASSPMDSSSSYNSPLHF